This T cell receptor beta chain stems from a study of T cells after yellow fever vaccination. About this clonotype: As yet, its antigen is unknown.

This CDR3 is built from 10 residues. Germline V gene lookup returns CDR1 DFQATT and CDR2 SNEGSKA (reference sequence). TCRdb re-called the 5' RACE reads with MiXCR, one entry per CDR3 protein. This table has hundreds of thousands of distinct CDR3 sequences, 12% appearing once. Whole-study results and caveats: Abundant contaminating clonotypes from the bulk population could appear in FACS-sorted repertoires.

The sample in question was PBMCs, obtained on the day of the yellow fever booster vaccination. The chain is built from TRBV20-1 and TRBJ1-1, with D possibly matching TRBD1 (6 bases). This clonotype originated in a man younger than 40 who received the YFV17D yellow fever vaccine. The CDR3 spells CRDRNTEAFF. The CDR3 nucleotides are TGCAGGGACAGGAACACTGAAGCTTTCTTT.